This T cell receptor beta chain was captured by sequencing in a study of immune heterogeneity within non-small cell lung tumors. Study outcomes and limitations: Identical dominant CDR3 beta clonotypes were found recurring across a patient's tumor sites, along with site-unique high-frequency clones.

Multiplex PCR was performed with 32 V and 13 J primers, and it amplified TCR beta CDR3. Each CDR3 protein is one row after TCRdb ran MiXCR on the multiplex PCR reads. The sample holds approximately 3,000 distinct CDR3 sequences; roughly 16% are singletons and the top ten take under 20%. The table lists this clonotype with many counts. The antigen is not known. Template input was genomic DNA from bulk tumor (600 ng per sample). Primary tumors were biopsied several times each, far apart, intraoperatively. These patients got curative surgery after being newly diagnosed with untreated non-small cell lung cancer. Sequenced: lung tumor tissue. The source of this sequence is a middle-aged man with non-small cell lung cancer.

This chain's CDR3 is CASSASSGSKYEQYF. Written as DNA, the CDR3 is TGTGCCAGCAGCGCCTCTAGCGGGAGTAAATACGAGCAGTACTTC. This rearrangement joins TRBV9 to TRBJ2-7; 10 bases are a match to TRBD2. This CDR3 region has 15 residues. Germline lookup yields CDR1 SGDLS and CDR2 YYNGEE. The ends lost 3 bases at V and 4 bases at J; junction bases unmatched: 7.